The TCR beta chain described here comes from a study of OX40 agonist ivuxolimab in advanced cancers. The overall study: Participants averaged approximately 65 years of age (range 23 to 79) and were 75% to 90% male. Partial responses occurred in Three dose-escalation patients, one with hepatocellular carcinoma and two with cutaneous melanoma. Study-wide results and caveats: The authors did not determine the antigen specificity of the expanded peripheral T cells. Some nonresponders likewise displayed low normalized T-cell clonal expansion.

Only in-frame clones appear in the TCRdb table, and some are missing; sequencing was by immunoSEQ multiplex PCR. The sample contains tens of thousands of clones, around 80% of which appear only once. Details on this clone: Its antigen is not identified.

The source material was CD4+ or CD8+ T cells sorted from blood, sampled in a trial of the OX40 agonist ivuxolimab. The source of this sequence is an adult with an advanced solid tumor such as melanoma, head and neck, liver or kidney cancer.

CDR3 protein: CASSLDGNYGYTF. The CDR3 DNA reads as TGTGCCAGCAGTTTAGACGGTAACTATGGCTACACCTTC. The V and J genes are TRBV27 and TRBJ1-2; the D is unclear. Germline CDR1 MNHEY, CDR2 SMNVEV (reference sequence). This CDR3 contains 13 residues. Trimming cost V 2 bases and J 1 base, with 5 bases left between them.